Described below is a single T cell receptor beta chain sequence and its context. Clones were read by immunoSEQ multiplex PCR, and TCRdb kept only the in-frame ones, dropping some. The repertoire consists of under 850,000 clones, with around 89% occurring once and the leading ten covering approximately 0.011%. The sample is drawn from a study of shared T cell receptors in the human thymus. This CDR3 has 12 amino acids. CDR1 MNHEY and CDR2 SMNVEV come from the germline V gene (reference sequence). Between the trimmed V and J ends, which lost 4 bases and 9 bases, there was a span of 13 bases. The same sample was also used in a study of human thymus T cells.

This clonotype originated in a boy less than two years old with a congenital heart defect. V gene TRBV27 combines with J gene TRBJ2-7; D not resolved. The source material was thymocytes. CDR3 region: CASSSKALRQYF. The CDR3 DNA is TGTGCCAGCAGTTCTAAAGCCTTACGGCAGTACTTC.